These 5 T cell receptor beta chains were sequenced from one sample in a study of blood T cell repertoires in COVID-19. Using immunoSEQ multiplex PCR, the repertoire was profiled, and TCRdb retains in-frame clones only, with some absent. The profile covers 75,000 to 100,000 clones, with 87% appearing a single time and 15% taken by the ten largest. Material: peripheral blood. All receptors derive from a human donor in a cohort sampled during active COVID-19.

This clone was found a few times. The gene calls are TRBV7-9 and TRBJ1-2; D perhaps matches TRBD1 (5 bases). Trimming cost V 5 bases and J 4 bases, with 14 bases left between them. The CDR3 has 14 amino acids. Germline values: CDR1 SEHNR, CDR2 FQNEAQ (reference sequence). As DNA, the CDR3 is TGTGCCAGCAGCCTCGCAGCGGGGGTCTATGGCTACACCTTC. It translates to CASSLAAGVYGYTF.

The rearrangement joins TRBV24-1 to TRBJ1-2; D unresolved. Trimming pared 9 bases from V and 3 bases from J, leaving 7 bases between. This CDR3 contains 11 residues. Germline V gene sequence: CDR1 KGHDR, CDR2 SFDVKD. The CDR3 loop is CATGDDYGYTF. In DNA form, the CDR3 reads TGTGCCACCGGAGACGACTATGGCTACACCTTC.

This chain connects TRBV5-1 to TRBJ1-5, with a weak D call TRBD1 (6 bases). The CDR3 is 14 amino acids. Trimming left V 0 bases short and J 10 bases short, with 14 bases between. Germline CDR1 is SGHRS and CDR2 is YFSETQ. The CDR3 region has the DNA TGCGCCAGCAGCTTGGGGGTCTCACAGGGCCCCCAGCATTTT. This encodes CASSLGVSQGPQHF. Full variable domain (rest looked up from reference TRBV5-1 and TRBJ1-5): KAGVTQTPRYLIKTRGQQVTLSCSPISGHRSVSWYQQTPGQGLQFLFEYFSETQRNKGNFPGRFSGRQFSNSRSEMNVSTLELGDSALYLCASSLGVSQGPQHFGDGTRLSIL.

The chain links TRBV6-5 to TRBJ1-5, with unresolved D. This CDR3 contains 15 residues. Germline assignment: CDR1 MNHEY and CDR2 SVGAGI. The V gene lost 10 bases and the J gene lost 0 bases, with 16 bases spanning the gap. CDR3 protein: CATIRRSVSNQPQHF. The CDR3 DNA sequence: TGTGCCACCATAAGACGGAGCGTTAGCAATCAGCCCCAGCATTTT.

The J gene is TRBJ1-1, the V gene TRBV20-1, with D unresolved. Germline V gene lookup returns CDR1 DFQATT and CDR2 SNEGSKA (reference sequence). Trimming stripped 6 bases from V and 7 bases from J, with 12 bases between. The CDR3 covers 11 residues. CDR3 in amino acids: CSASDGVEAFF. CDR3 sequence (DNA): TGCAGTGCAAGCGACGGGGTTGAAGCTTTCTTT.